This T cell receptor beta chain comes out of a study of blood T cell repertoires in COVID-19. Study information: Whether acute or convalescent, the COVID-19 samples came from the United States, Italy and Spain. PBMCs, B-cell-depleted T cells, or T cells were the source of the cDNA or gDNA that made up the material.

The CDR3 spans 12 residues. The germline gives CDR1 SGHVS, CDR2 FQNEAQ. V was pared by 5 bases and J by 2 bases, with 5 bases between. This clone was counted a single time. Sequencing used immunoSEQ multiplex PCR; TCRdb keeps in-frame clones, though not all of them. The table shows more than 200,000 clones, with 70% to 90% occurring only once. Those enrolled, adults aged roughly 18 to 89 years, came from 24 US areas. The sequenced material came from PBMCs or T cells enriched from blood (not recorded which). This sequence joins TRBV7-8 and TRBJ2-3; D remains unclear. This receptor was taken from a man aged 25-45 years who had recovered from COVID-19. CDR3 amino acids: CASSPHTDTQYF. CDR3 coding DNA: TGTGCCAGCAGCCCACACACAGATACGCAGTATTTT.